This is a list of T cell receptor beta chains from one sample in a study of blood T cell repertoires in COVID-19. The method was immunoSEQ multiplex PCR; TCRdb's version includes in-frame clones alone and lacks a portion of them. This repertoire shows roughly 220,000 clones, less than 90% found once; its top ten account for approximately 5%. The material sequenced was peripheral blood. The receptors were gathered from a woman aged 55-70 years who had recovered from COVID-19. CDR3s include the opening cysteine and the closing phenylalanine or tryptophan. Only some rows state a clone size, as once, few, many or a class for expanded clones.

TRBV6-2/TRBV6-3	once	CASSRSPWRGYSYNEQFF
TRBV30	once	CAWSKGRAGPTEAFF
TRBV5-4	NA	CASSFSHTGVTEAFF
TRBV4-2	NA	CASSPNRGEGGNTIYF
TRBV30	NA	CAWSGGIYGYTF
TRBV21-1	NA	CATDRGENYGYTF
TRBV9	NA	CASSVGQGIGSEAFF
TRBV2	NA	CASSERVLVSDTQYF
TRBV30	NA	CAWSVQGGAYEQYF
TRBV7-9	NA	CASSLEQAYGYTF
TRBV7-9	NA	CASGGGDRAPRGSQYF
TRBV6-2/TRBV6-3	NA	CASSTSPEQFF
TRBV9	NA	CASSASGTSGLGEFF
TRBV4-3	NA	CASSQVNNRVDTQYF
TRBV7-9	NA	CASSPMSGGLYEQYF
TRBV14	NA	CASSRLAGGYNEQFF
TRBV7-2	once	CASSLAGGRTDTQYF
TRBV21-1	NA	CASSKETGLAKNIQYF
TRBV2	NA	CASSRDSEAFF
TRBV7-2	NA	CASSSQGGGNQPQHF
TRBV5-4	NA	CASSSERTRGETQYF
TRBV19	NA	CASINGGAYYSNQPQHF
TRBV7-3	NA	CASSLGAEQYF
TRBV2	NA	CASSELAGYNEQFF
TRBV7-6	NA	CASSLVSSGENEQFF
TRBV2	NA	CASSEGGRGTQPQHF
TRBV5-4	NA	CASSLQGAGYGYTF
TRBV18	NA	CASSSRQGGDSPLHF
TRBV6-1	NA	CASSEARARTQPQHF
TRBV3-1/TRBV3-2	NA	CASSQDTGYYNEQFF
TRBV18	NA	CASSLLAVGNEQFF
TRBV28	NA	CASSLGLAGAYEQYF
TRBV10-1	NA	CASSEFSFGGRVVAEQYF
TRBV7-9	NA	CASSSRTSPETQYF
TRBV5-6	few	CATSAGEGYEQYF
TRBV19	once	CASSPKTGSYEQYF
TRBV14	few	CASSQYTSLGNTIYF
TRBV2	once	CASSEGSLAYEQYF
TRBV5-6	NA	CASSPDRVAEAFF
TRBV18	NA	CASSATPRADTEAFF
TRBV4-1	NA	CASRRRMGEDRYGYTF
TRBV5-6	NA	CASSYGQGTTNEKLFF
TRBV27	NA	CASRITGGTEAFF
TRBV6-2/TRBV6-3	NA	CASSPRTSGEGNEQFF
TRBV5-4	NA	CASSWIGGETQYF
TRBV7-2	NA	CASSLASGVSYNEQFF
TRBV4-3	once	CASSQRLAGGQRGFQETQYF
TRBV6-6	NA	CASSYSKQGSRYTF
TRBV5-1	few	CASSLEGRGVGGYTF
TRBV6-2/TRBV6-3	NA	CASSRGETQYF
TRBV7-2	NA	CASSSSGGTSQETQYF
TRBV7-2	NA	CASSFVQGAASALHF
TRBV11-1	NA	CASSLRGYSYNEQFF
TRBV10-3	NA	CATLSRDEQYF
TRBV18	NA	CASSPRQVYDGYTF
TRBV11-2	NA	CASSGLVERGGYTF
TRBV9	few	CASSGTGATGELFF
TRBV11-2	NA	CASSRQGSGNTIYF
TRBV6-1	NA	CASSESGGAYNEQFF